These 27 T cell receptor beta chains were sequenced from one sample in a study of blood T cell repertoires in COVID-19 (TCRdb year 2020). Library method: the immunoSEQ multiplex PCR assay. TCRdb re-hosts the immuneACCESS table, in-frame sequences only. Its copies lack some clones; in the studies checked, an unresolved V gene accounts for under half of them, and the cause for the rest is not known. This sample lists about 200,000 clones; about 80% were detected once. About 6.9% of the sample is held by the ten biggest clonotypes. Sequencing was done on a sample of peripheral blood. The receptors were sampled from a human donor with acute or convalescent COVID-19. The donor label of this sample is uncertain.

V is TRBV3-1 (or the pseudogene TRBV3-2) and J is TRBJ2-7, with TRBD2 matching 12 bases. V shed 6 bases and J 6 bases; nucleotides not matched to a gene: 9. The CDR3 has 15 residues. Germline-derived CDR1 and CDR2 are LGHDT and YNNKEL (reference sequence). CDR3 DNA sequence: TGTGCCAGCAGTCTCCTAGCGGGAGGGTCGGGCGAGCAGTACTTC. This encodes CASSLLAGGSGEQYF.

The chain joins TRBV12-3 or TRBV12-4 to TRBJ1-5; D is ambiguous. V was trimmed by 7 bases and J by 6 bases, leaving 13 bases between them. This CDR3 has 13 residues. The CDR3 sequence is CASNLREGQPQHF. The CDR3 bases are TGTGCCAGCAATCTTCGGGAGGGTCAGCCCCAGCATTTT.

This chain joins TRBV7-9 and TRBJ1-2; unclear D gene. V lost 2 bases, J lost 4 bases, and 11 bases lay in between. CDR3 size: 14 residues. Germline assignment: CDR1 SEHNR and CDR2 FQNEAQ (reference sequence). CDR3 residues: CASSLRSVPYGYTF. CDR3 in DNA: TGTGCCAGCAGCTTACGATCGGTTCCCTATGGCTACACCTTC.

The chain is built from TRBV28 and TRBJ2-5; 8 nucleotides agree with TRBD1. Germline CDR1 reads MDHEN; CDR2 reads SYDVKM. The CDR3 loop spans 13 amino acids. V was clipped by 5 bases and J by 5 bases; unmatched bases: 4. The CDR3 coding sequence is TGTGCCAGCAGTCGGACAGGGCTGGAGACCCAGTACTTC. It specifies CASSRTGLETQYF.

This chain joins TRBV5-8 and TRBJ2-5; 7 nucleotides align to TRBD2. Germline values: CDR1 SGHTS, CDR2 YDEGEE. The CDR3 is 13 amino acids. J lost 6 bases, V lost 0 bases, and 2 bases had no gene match. This CDR3 is CASSLAGGQTQYF. In DNA form, the CDR3 reads TGTGCCAGCAGCTTGGCGGGGGGACAGACCCAGTACTTC.

The chain combines TRBV27 with TRBJ2-1; 8 positions agree with TRBD2. The CDR3 runs to 16 residues. Unmatched junction bases numbered 10, after V lost 3 bases and J lost 6 bases. Germline-derived CDR1 and CDR2 are MNHEY and SMNVEV (reference sequence). CDR3 residues: CASSFRTSGGFNEQFF. The CDR3 nucleotides are TGTGCCAGCAGTTTCCGTACTAGCGGAGGGTTCAATGAGCAGTTCTTC.

The sample holds one count of this clone. V gene TRBV19 combines with J gene TRBJ1-1; D ambiguous. V was trimmed by 5 bases and J by 2 bases, leaving 12 bases between them. Germline V CDR1 and CDR2: LNHDA, SQIVND (reference sequence). The CDR3 has 14 residues. The CDR3 sequence is CASSPGRYNTEAFF. DNA of the CDR3: TGTGCCAGTAGTCCCGGGAGATACAACACTGAAGCTTTCTTT. Full variable domain (rest looked up from reference TRBV19 and TRBJ1-1): DGGITQSPKYLFRKEGQNVTLSCEQNLNHDAMYWYRQDPGQGLRLIYYSQIVNDFQKGDIAEGYSVSREKKESFPLTVTSAQKNPTAFYLCASSPGRYNTEAFFGQGTRLTVV.

This rearrangement joins TRBV5-1 to TRBJ2-3; TRBD1 is a possible D gene (5 bases). V lost 2 bases, J lost 2 bases, and 9 bases lay in between. CDR3 length: 14 amino acids. Germline values: CDR1 SGHRS, CDR2 YFSETQ. The CDR3 here is CASSFRANTDTQYF. DNA for the CDR3: TGCGCCAGCAGCTTCAGGGCAAACACAGATACGCAGTATTTT.

This clone appeared once. The gene calls are TRBV7-8 and TRBJ1-4; 8 nucleotides match TRBD1. Germline values: CDR1 SGHVS, CDR2 FQNEAQ. The CDR3 has 14 amino acids. J was trimmed by 8 bases and V by 6 bases; bases with no gene match: 8. The CDR3 loop reads CASSPTGGGEKLFF. CDR3 sequence (DNA): TGTGCCAGCAGTCCTACAGGGGGAGGAGAAAAACTGTTTTTT.

The chain is built from TRBV7-2 and TRBJ2-1; maybe TRBD2 (6 bases). Trimming removed 3 bases at V and 0 bases at J, with 21 bases between. The CDR3 is made up of 19 amino acids. CDR1 SGHTA and CDR2 FQGNSA come from the germline V gene. The CDR3 protein is CASSLFRGIGLSSYNEQFF. DNA for the CDR3: TGTGCCAGCAGCTTGTTCCGCGGGATTGGATTAAGCTCCTACAATGAGCAGTTCTTC.

The genes are TRBV6-6 and TRBJ1-1; 7 bases map to TRBD1. There are 15 residues in the CDR3. The germline gives CDR1 MNHNY, CDR2 SVGAGI (reference sequence). V gave up 8 bases and J gave up 1 base; unmatched junction bases: 10. The CDR3 protein is CASGGLGGKNTEAFF. Here the CDR3 DNA reads TGTGCCAGCGGGGGCCTAGGGGGCAAGAACACTGAAGCTTTCTTT.

This clone is medium-sized (0.01 to 0.1%) by share. CDR3 coding DNA: TGTGCCAGCAGCACCTCAGGGGGCAATGAAAAACTGTTTTTT. Its translation is CASSTSGGNEKLFF. V gene TRBV9 combines with J gene TRBJ1-4, with TRBD1 matching 8 bases. Germline loops: CDR1 SGDLS, CDR2 YYNGEE. V shed 4 bases, J shed 5 bases, and the junction held 4 bases outside the gene matches. This CDR3 region has 14 residues.

This chain uses TRBV2 with TRBJ2-7; 7 nucleotides align to TRBD1. J lost 6 bases, V lost 5 bases, and 7 bases had no gene match. The CDR3 extends over 13 amino acids. From germline, CDR1 is SNHLY and CDR2 FYNNEI. CDR3 coding DNA: TGTGCCAGCAGTCAGGACAGGACAGGCGAGCAGTACTTC. Its translation is CASSQDRTGEQYF.

The CDR3, as DNA: TGTGCCACCAGTGCACGCGGGACGACACAGACCCAGTACTTC. Encoded protein: CATSARGTTQTQYF. The chain recombines TRBV24-1 with TRBJ2-5, with a possible D match to TRBD2 (6 bases). V was clipped by 5 bases and J by 6 bases, with 15 bases between them. This CDR3 has 14 amino acids. The germline gives CDR1 KGHDR, CDR2 SFDVKD.

In its sample, this clone was seen once. The rearrangement links TRBV5-1 to TRBJ2-5; weak D call: TRBD2 (6 bases). The CDR3 is made up of 15 amino acids. The V end was cut by 1 base, the J end by 2 bases, with 12 bases between. Per the germline V gene, CDR1 is SGHRS and CDR2 is YFSETQ. The CDR3 reads CASSLWVAEQETQYF. CDR3 nucleotides: TGCGCCAGCAGCTTGTGGGTAGCGGAGCAAGAGACCCAGTACTTC.

The chain is built from TRBV14 and TRBJ2-1; tentative D call: TRBD2 (5 bases). V lost 1 base, J lost 9 bases, and 16 bases lay in between. Per the germline V gene, CDR1 is SGHDN and CDR2 is FVKESK. The CDR3 runs to 15 residues. The CDR3 loop reads CASSQVLRLSGEQFF. The CDR3 nucleotides are TGTGCCAGCAGCCAAGTATTGCGACTAAGCGGTGAGCAGTTCTTC.

The chain is built from TRBV19 and TRBJ2-7; TRBD2 matches 9 bases. V gave up 11 bases and J gave up 3 bases; unmatched junction bases: 11. The CDR3 covers 14 residues. Germline CDR1 and CDR2: LNHDA and SQIVND (reference sequence). The CDR3: CAAGGGVGLYEQYF. The CDR3 DNA reads as TGTGCCGCGGGGGGGGGCGTAGGGCTCTACGAGCAGTACTTC.

This clone showed up just once. Its ends do not fully match the called genes, so a read error is possible. The chain recombines TRBV9 with TRBJ2-5; D may be TRBD2 (6 bases). The CDR3 has 15 amino acids. The germline V gene encodes CDR1 SGDLS and CDR2 YYNGEE. The CDR3 DNA reads TGTGCCGGCAGCGTAGTCCCGGGAGTGGGAGAGACCCAGTACTTC. This sequence encodes CAGSVVPGVGETQYF.

The CDR3 bases are TGTGCCAGCAGGGTAGGACAGGGGATTTACGGCTACACCTTC. Translating gives CASRVGQGIYGYTF. This chain joins TRBV6-5 and TRBJ1-2; 9 positions agree with TRBD1. V dropped 6 bases and J dropped 8; count of bases not matched to a gene: 10. The CDR3 consists of 14 residues. The germline gives CDR1 MNHEY, CDR2 SVGAGI.

The chain couples TRBV11-2 to TRBJ1-3; D not resolved. Trimming removed 5 bases at V and 0 bases at J, with 8 bases between. The CDR3 length is 14 residues. Germline CDR1 reads SGHAT; CDR2 reads FQNNGV. The CDR3 nucleotides read TGTGCCAGCAGCCGTATTATCTCTGGAAACACCATATATTTT. It yields the protein CASSRIISGNTIYF.

The genes are TRBV6-5 and TRBJ2-1; 8 positions agree with TRBD1. Germline CDR1 MNHEY, CDR2 SVGAGI. V dropped 6 bases and J dropped 9; count of bases not matched to a gene: 10. The length of the CDR3 is 14 residues. The CDR3 DNA follows: TGTGCCAGCAGGGACAGGGAAGTTTGGGGTGAGCAGTTCTTC. It translates to CASRDREVWGEQFF.

The chain joins TRBV7-2 to TRBJ2-7, with D possibly being TRBD2 (5 bases). CDR3 length: 15 amino acids. Trimming removed 5 bases from V and 0 bases from J, with 14 bases in between. Per germline, CDR1 SGHTA and CDR2 FQGNSA. The CDR3 coding sequence is TGTGCCAGCAGCCCGCACCCGGGGAGCTCCTACGAGCAGTACTTC. Its protein product is CASSPHPGSSYEQYF.

In this sample, this clone turned up once. The chain employs TRBV6-5 and TRBJ2-7, with a possible D match to TRBD1 (6 bases). Trimming took 2 bases from V and 6 from J, leaving 14 bases between them. Germline lookup yields CDR1 MNHEY and CDR2 SVGAGI. CDR3 length: 14 residues. This CDR3 reads CASSYEGVGLEQYF. The CDR3 region has the DNA TGTGCCAGCAGTTACGAGGGGGTCGGCCTCGAGCAGTACTTC.

This chain connects TRBV19 to TRBJ2-1; D gene unclear. V dropped 6 bases and J dropped 1 base, with 7 bases sitting between them. The CDR3 loop spans 13 amino acids. The germline CDR1 and CDR2 sequences are LNHDA and SQIVND (reference sequence). The CDR3 DNA reads TGTGCCAGTAGAGGCGGATCCTACAATGAGCAGTTCTTC. This encodes CASRGGSYNEQFF.

V and J are TRBV14 and TRBJ2-7, with D perhaps matching TRBD2 (6 bases). V shed 1 base and J shed 5 bases, with 18 bases lying between them. CDR3 length equals 16 residues. Germline V gives CDR1 SGHDN, CDR2 FVKESK. CDR3 coding DNA: TGTGCCAGCAGCCAAGGGGTGCAAGCGGGCCCGCACGAGCAGTACTTC. It encodes CASSQGVQAGPHEQYF.

This chain uses TRBV3-1 (or the pseudogene TRBV3-2) with TRBJ2-4; 8 bases line up with TRBD1. V shed 2 bases, J shed 3 bases, and the junction held 6 bases outside the gene matches. CDR3 size: 16 residues. The germline V gene encodes CDR1 LGHDT and CDR2 YNNKEL (reference sequence). The CDR3 nucleotides are TGTGCCAGCAGCCAACCAGGGGGCTTGGGCAAAAACATTCAGTACTTC. As protein: CASSQPGGLGKNIQYF.

The chain couples TRBV10-3 to TRBJ1-6, with TRBD1 identical over 8 bases. The CDR3 extends over 14 amino acids. Looked up from germline, CDR1 is ENHRY and CDR2 is SYGVKD. The ends lost 6 bases at V and 9 bases at J; junction bases unmatched: 7. CDR3 in DNA: TGTGCCATCAGAGGACAGGGCCGGGGTTCACCCCTCCACTTT. Protein: CAIRGQGRGSPLHF.